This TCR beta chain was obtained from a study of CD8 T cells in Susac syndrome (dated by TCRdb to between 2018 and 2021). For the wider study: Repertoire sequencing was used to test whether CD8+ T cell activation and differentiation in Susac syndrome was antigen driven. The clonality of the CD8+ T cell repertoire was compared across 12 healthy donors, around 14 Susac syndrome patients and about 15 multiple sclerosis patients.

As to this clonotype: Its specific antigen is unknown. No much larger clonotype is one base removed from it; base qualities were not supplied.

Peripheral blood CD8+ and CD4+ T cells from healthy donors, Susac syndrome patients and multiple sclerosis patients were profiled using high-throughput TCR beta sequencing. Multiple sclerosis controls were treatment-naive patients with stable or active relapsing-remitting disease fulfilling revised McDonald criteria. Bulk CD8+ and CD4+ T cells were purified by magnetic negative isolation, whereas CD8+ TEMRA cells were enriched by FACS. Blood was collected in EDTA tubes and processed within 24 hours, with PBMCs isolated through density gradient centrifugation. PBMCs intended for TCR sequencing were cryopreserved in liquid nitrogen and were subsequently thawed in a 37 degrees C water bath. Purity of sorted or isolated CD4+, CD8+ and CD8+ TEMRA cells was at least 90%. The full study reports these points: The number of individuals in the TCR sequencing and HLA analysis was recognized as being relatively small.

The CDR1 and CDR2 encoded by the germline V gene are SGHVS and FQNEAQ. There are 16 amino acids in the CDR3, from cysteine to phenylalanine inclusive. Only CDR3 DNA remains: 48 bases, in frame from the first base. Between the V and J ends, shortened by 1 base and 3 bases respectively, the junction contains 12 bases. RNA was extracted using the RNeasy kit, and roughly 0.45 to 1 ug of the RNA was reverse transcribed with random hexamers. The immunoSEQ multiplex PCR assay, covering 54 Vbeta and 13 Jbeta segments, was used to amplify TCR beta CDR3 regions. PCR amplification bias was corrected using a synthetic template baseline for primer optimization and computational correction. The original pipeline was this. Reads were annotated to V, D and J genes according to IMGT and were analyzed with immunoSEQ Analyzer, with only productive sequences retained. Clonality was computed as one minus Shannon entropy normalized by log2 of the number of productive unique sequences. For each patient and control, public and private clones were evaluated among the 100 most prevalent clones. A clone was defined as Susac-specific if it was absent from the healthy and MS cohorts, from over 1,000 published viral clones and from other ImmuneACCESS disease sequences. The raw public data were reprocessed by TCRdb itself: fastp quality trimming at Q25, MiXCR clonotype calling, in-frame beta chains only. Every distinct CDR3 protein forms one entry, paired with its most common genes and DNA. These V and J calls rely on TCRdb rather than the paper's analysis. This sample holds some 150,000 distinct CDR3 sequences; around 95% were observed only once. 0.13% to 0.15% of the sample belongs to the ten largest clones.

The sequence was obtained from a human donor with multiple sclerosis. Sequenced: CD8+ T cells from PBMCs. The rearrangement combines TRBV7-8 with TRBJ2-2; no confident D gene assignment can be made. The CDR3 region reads CASSLVVGKDTGELFF. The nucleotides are TGTGCCAGCAGCTTAGTGGTGGGGAAGGACACCGGGGAGCTGTTTTTT.